This T cell receptor (beta chain) was observed in a study of T-cell reconstitution after alpha-beta-depleted transplantation in children. Preparation of the TCRbeta library used unique molecular identifiers. TCRdb reanalysed the PCR reads using MiXCR and keeps one entry per CDR3 protein. The data contain roughly 90,000 distinct CDR3 sequences, less than 15% of them singletons. With 4 bases removed from V and 7 bases from J, the gap between germline ends came to 11 bases. CDR3 length: 13 residues. This clonotype was seen many times. V usage is TRBV12-3 or TRBV12-4 and J usage is TRBJ2-1; D not certain. This TCR came from a human donor who donated a stem cell graft to a child with inherited bone marrow failure. The sequencing used PBMCs from the stem cell graft donor, collected from the stem cell graft. DNA for the CDR3: TGTGCCAGCAGTTCGTACCTCAGAAATGAGCAGTTCTTC. Translated, it gives CASSSYLRNEQFF.